The 27 T cell receptor beta chains given below trace back to one sample, sequenced in a study of spatial heterogeneity in lung cancer. Study outcomes and limitations: The study found that expanded intratumoral alpha and beta TCR counts tracked tumor mutation counts.

TCRdb recomputed calls from the 5' RACE reads with MiXCR, one row per CDR3 protein. Here the sample spans about 10,000 distinct CDR3 sequences, 10% to 15% being singletons. The time point was: sample taken at primary tumor resection. Antigens of these TCRs are unknown. Specimen: lung tumor tissue, collected at surgery. These receptors were taken from a female donor with early-stage non-small cell lung cancer.

This clonotype was picked up many times. The chain is built from TRBV28 and TRBJ1-6, with TRBD1 matching over 8 bases. V lost 5 bases and J lost 7; bases outside the gene matches: 4. Germline values: CDR1 MDHEN, CDR2 SYDVKM. There are 14 residues in the CDR3. Here the CDR3 reads CASSLQGGNSPLHF. CDR3 DNA: TGTGCCAGCAGTCTACAGGGGGGGAATTCACCCCTCCACTTT.

This chain connects TRBV20-1 to TRBJ2-2, with D perhaps assigned TRBD1 or TRBD2 (5 bases each). Trimming stripped 6 bases from V and 4 bases from J, with 12 bases between. Germline-derived CDR1 and CDR2 are DFQATT and SNEGSKA (reference sequence). The CDR3 has 13 amino acids. The CDR3 DNA reads TGCAGTGCCCTCCGGGACGGCACCGGGGAGCTGTTTTTT. Protein sequence: CSALRDGTGELFF.

By share, this clonotype ranks as medium-sized (0.01 to 0.1%). The chain employs TRBV6-5 and TRBJ2-7; a possible D gene is TRBD1 (6 bases). Germline V CDR1 and CDR2: MNHEY, SVGAGI. This CDR3 is 15 amino acids long. V was pared by 5 bases and J by 4 bases, with 18 bases between. The CDR3 region has the DNA TGTGCCAGCAGTCACCAGGGTGGGGGCCTTTACGAGCAGTACTTC. It is translated as CASSHQGGGLYEQYF.

Notes on this clonotype: Since a much larger clone is just one base distant, this may be a read error. The chain links TRBV6-2 or TRBV6-3 to TRBJ1-6; D is undetermined. CDR3 length equals 16 residues. Germline V gives CDR1 MNHEY, CDR2 SVGEGT. The ends were cut back, 8 bases at V and 7 bases at J, with 21 bases in the middle. CDR3 sequence: CASCHHRRATNSPLHF. For the CDR3, the DNA is TGTGCCAGCTGCCACCATCGGAGGGCTACCAATTCACCCCTCCACTTT.

In this sample, this clonotype turned up a few times. CDR3 DNA sequence: TGCGCCAGCAGCCTGGGACAGGGAAATTCACCCCTCCACTTT. It translates to CASSLGQGNSPLHF. The rearrangement uses TRBV10-2 and TRBJ1-6, with 9 bases aligning to TRBD1. CDR1 and CDR2 (germline): WSHSY, SAAADI. The CDR3 loop spans 14 amino acids. V gave up 6 bases and J gave up 7 bases; unmatched junction bases: 4.

In its sample, this clonotype was seen many times. The J gene is TRBJ1-2, the V gene TRBV7-3; D perhaps matches TRBD1 (6 bases). V was trimmed by 4 bases and J by 4 bases, leaving 10 bases between them. The length of the CDR3 is 13 residues. CDR1 is SGHTA and CDR2 is FQGTGA in the germline V gene. CDR3 region: CASSSGTPYGYTF. CDR3 in DNA: TGTGCCAGCAGCTCCGGGACACCCTATGGCTACACCTTC. Variable domain in full (rest from reference TRBV7-3 and TRBJ1-2): GAGVSQTPSNKVTEKGKYVELRCDPISGHTALYWYRQSLGQGPEFLIYFQGTGAADDSGLPNDRFFAVRPEGSVSTLKIQRTERGDSAVYLCASSSGTPYGYTFGSGTRLTVV.

Relative to its sample, this clonotype is medium-sized (0.01 to 0.1%). The chain has TRBV20-1 and TRBJ1-2; maybe TRBD1 (6 bases). Trimming pared 6 bases from V and 3 bases from J, leaving 14 bases between. The germline V gene has CDR1 DFQATT and CDR2 SNEGSKA (reference sequence). The CDR3 sequence is 13 residues long. CDR3 nucleotide sequence: TGCAGTGCGACACAGGGATCGGACTATGGCTACACCTTC. Translated, it gives CSATQGSDYGYTF.

This clonotype was observed many times. This CDR3 reads CASSGSSYEQYF. As DNA, the CDR3 is TGTGCCAGCAGCGGGAGCTCCTACGAGCAGTACTTC. The chain employs TRBV7-2 and TRBJ2-7; the D gene is possibly TRBD2 (5 bases). CDR3 length: 12 residues. CDR1 and CDR2 from the germline V gene are SGHTA and FQGNSA. V was pared by 5 bases and J by 0 bases, with 5 bases between.

This clonotype was observed at least ten times. CDR3 amino acids: CASSLAPSGTTYGYTF. The CDR3 coding sequence is TGCGCCAGCAGCTTGGCCCCCTCCGGGACAACCTATGGCTACACCTTC. The rearrangement uses TRBV5-1 and TRBJ1-2, with D perhaps TRBD1 (6 bases). CDR1 and CDR2 from the germline V gene are SGHRS and YFSETQ. V was clipped by 0 bases and J by 4 bases, with 16 bases between them. CDR3 length: 16 residues.

This clonotype is medium-sized (0.01 to 0.1%) in the sample. This chain connects TRBV7-2 to TRBJ1-1; D gene ambiguous. The CDR3 length is 14 residues. Between the trimmed V and J ends, which lost 2 bases and 0 bases, there was a span of 7 bases. Per the germline V gene, CDR1 is SGHTA and CDR2 is FQGNSA. CDR3 residues: CASSLLGLNTEAFF. CDR3 DNA sequence: TGTGCCAGCAGCTTATTAGGGCTGAACACTGAAGCTTTCTTT.

The chain links TRBV28 to TRBJ1-5; D call uncertain. V was cut by 2 bases and J by 7 bases, with 15 bases left in between. Germline assignment: CDR1 MDHEN and CDR2 SYDVKM. The CDR3 extends over 15 amino acids. Here the CDR3 DNA reads TGTGCCAGCAGTTTAGGTCAAGGGTCGAGACAGCCCCAGCATTTT. Translated, it gives CASSLGQGSRQPQHF.

The chain has TRBV18 and TRBJ1-1, with 9 positions matching TRBD1. The trim removed 3 bases at V and 0 bases at J, leaving 5 bases unmatched. The CDR3 extends over 16 amino acids. Germline V gene data show CDR1 as KGHSH and CDR2 as LQKENI. The CDR3 nucleotides read TGTGCCAGCTCACCGGGGACAGGGAATATGAACACTGAAGCTTTCTTT. Its translation: CASSPGTGNMNTEAFF.

This clonotype was picked up many times. The chain couples TRBV18 to TRBJ2-1; D ambiguous. The CDR3 runs to 12 residues. From germline, CDR1 is KGHSH and CDR2 LQKENI. Trimming shortened V by 6 bases and J by 6 bases, and 9 bases separated the two germline ends. The CDR3 region is CASSPEANEQFF. For the CDR3, the DNA is TGTGCCAGCTCTCCCGAAGCCAATGAGCAGTTCTTC.

This clonotype was seen at least ten times. The chain has TRBV2 and TRBJ2-6; D may be TRBD2 (6 bases). The ends were cut back, 6 bases at V and 0 bases at J, with 15 bases in the middle. CDR3 size: 17 residues. The V gene's germline CDR1 is SNHLY and CDR2 FYNNEI. The CDR3 DNA is TGTGCCAGCAGGGGCCCGGGACTTTACTCTGGGGCCAACGTCCTGACTTTC. As protein: CASRGPGLYSGANVLTF.

This clonotype was picked up many times. The V gene is TRBV4-2, the J gene TRBJ1-6; TRBD1 agrees at 8 bases. The CDR3 is 16 residues long. V lost 0 bases and J lost 6; bases outside the gene matches: 4. Germline CDR1 LGHNA, CDR2 YNFKEQ. This CDR3 is CASSQESTGANSPLHF. Written as DNA, the CDR3 is TGTGCCAGCAGCCAAGAGTCGACAGGGGCTAATTCACCCCTCCACTTT.

In this sample, this clonotype turned up a few times. This sequence joins TRBV11-2 and TRBJ2-1; D not certain. V lost 7 bases, J lost 1 base, and 8 bases lay in between. This CDR3 contains 13 residues. The germline CDR1 and CDR2 sequences are SGHAT and FQNNGV. The CDR3: CASKPGSYNEQFF. The CDR3 bases are TGTGCCAGCAAACCCGGGTCCTACAATGAGCAGTTCTTC.

This clonotype was detected ten times or more. The V gene is TRBV28, the J gene TRBJ2-7; D remains ambiguous. CDR3 size: 13 residues. Germline assignment: CDR1 MDHEN and CDR2 SYDVKM. V dropped 3 bases and J dropped 3 bases, with 9 bases sitting between them. CDR3 amino acids: CASSFGIFYEQYF. In DNA, the CDR3 is TGTGCCAGCAGTTTTGGCATATTCTACGAGCAGTACTTC.

The chain combines TRBV20-1 with TRBJ1-2, with D possibly being TRBD1 (5 bases). The CDR3 totals 15 residues. CDR1 DFQATT and CDR2 SNEGSKA come from the germline V gene (reference sequence). V lost 0 bases and J lost 7, with 18 bases in between. CDR3 DNA sequence: TGCAGTGCTAGAGATCGGGGCCGCGGTTCTCGTGGCTACACCTTC. Amino acids: CSARDRGRGSRGYTF.

This clonotype was seen repeatedly, ten times or more. The V call is TRBV27, the J call TRBJ2-1, with D possibly TRBD2 on 6 matching bases. This CDR3 has 13 residues. In germline, CDR1 is MNHEY, CDR2 SMNVEV (reference sequence). The germline V and J ends were trimmed by 4 bases and 7 bases, with 11 bases remaining between them. For the CDR3, the DNA is TGTGCCAGCAGTTGGACTATCGGAAATGAGCAGTTCTTC. This translates into CASSWTIGNEQFF.

A few counts support this clonotype. This chain links TRBV3-1 with TRBJ2-2; TRBD2 is a possible D gene (5 bases). There are 14 residues in the CDR3. Germline CDR1 reads LGHDT; CDR2 reads YNNKEL (reference sequence). Trimming stripped 4 bases from V and 6 bases from J, with 12 bases between. This CDR3 reads CASSPQGGPGELFF. The CDR3 bases are TGTGCCAGCAGCCCCCAAGGCGGGCCCGGGGAGCTGTTTTTT.

This clonotype was picked up many times. V gene TRBV29-1 combines with J gene TRBJ2-4; 10 bases fit TRBD1. This CDR3 region has 13 residues. The germline V gene has CDR1 SQVTM and CDR2 ANQGSEA. V lost 6 bases to trimming and J lost 4 bases; unmatched junction nucleotides: 3. The CDR3 spells CSVGQGTKNIQYF. CDR3 DNA sequence: TGCAGCGTGGGACAGGGGACTAAAAACATTCAGTACTTC. The complete variable domain, with remaining parts taken from reference TRBV29-1 and TRBJ2-4, reads SAVISQKPSRDICQRGTSLTIQCQVDSQVTMMFWYRQQPGQSLTLIATANQGSEATYESGFVIDKFPISRPNLTFSTLTVSNMSPEDSSIYLCSVGQGTKNIQYFGAGTRLSVL.

This clonotype was observed at least ten times. The V call is TRBV20-1, the J call TRBJ2-5; 7 nucleotides match TRBD2. This CDR3 contains 13 residues. Germline values: CDR1 DFQATT, CDR2 SNEGSKA (reference sequence). V lost 5 bases, J lost 2 bases, and 5 bases stayed unmatched. Here the CDR3 reads CSARRDYQETQYF. The CDR3 nucleotides are TGCAGTGCTCGTCGGGACTATCAAGAGACCCAGTACTTC.

This clonotype was counted many times. The gene calls are TRBV6-2 or TRBV6-3 and TRBJ2-2, with a possible D match to TRBD2 (7 bases). The CDR3 contains 16 residues. V was clipped by 4 bases and J by 4 bases, with 16 bases between them. Germline CDR1 reads MNHEY; CDR2 reads SVGEGT. CDR3 loop: CASSFFAGARTGELFF. The CDR3 nucleotides read TGTGCCAGCAGTTTCTTCGCGGGGGCGCGCACCGGGGAGCTGTTTTTT.

The chain is built from TRBV19 and TRBJ2-3; D unresolved. Trimming removed 1 base at V and 0 bases at J, with 5 bases between. The CDR3 has 14 residues. The germline V gene has CDR1 LNHDA and CDR2 SQIVND (reference sequence). CDR3 residues: CASSIGPSTDTQYF. As DNA, the CDR3 is TGTGCCAGTAGTATAGGACCTAGCACAGATACGCAGTATTTT.

This clonotype was seen at least ten times. This chain connects TRBV14 to TRBJ1-4; TRBD1 agrees at 7 bases. The CDR3 loop spans 17 amino acids. The germline V gene encodes CDR1 SGHDN and CDR2 FVKESK. With 4 bases clipped from V and 5 bases from J, the junction kept 13 bases outside the gene matches. The CDR3 here is CASSPDFRDRVNEKLFF. In DNA, the CDR3 is TGTGCCAGCAGCCCAGACTTCCGGGACAGAGTAAATGAAAAACTGTTTTTT.

The rearrangement joins TRBV15 to TRBJ2-1, with 7 bases lining up with TRBD1. The germline gives CDR1 LNHNV, CDR2 YYDKDF (reference sequence). The J segment lost 11 bases and the V segment lost 3 bases, leaving 10 bases of the junction unmatched. This CDR3 spans 14 amino acids. Here the CDR3 DNA reads TGTGCCACCAGCAGCTACTCAGGGGGTGAACAGCAGTTCTTC. Translation: CATSSYSGGEQQFF.

By proportion, this clonotype is medium-sized. The chain couples TRBV10-3 to TRBJ2-1, with TRBD2 identical over 9 bases. J gave up 7 bases and V 2 bases, and 6 bases lay outside the gene matches. CDR1 and CDR2 (germline): ENHRY, SYGVKD. This CDR3 is 15 amino acids long. Here the CDR3 reads CAISERASGENEQFF. CDR3 coding DNA: TGTGCCATCAGTGAGAGGGCTAGCGGGGAGAATGAGCAGTTCTTC.